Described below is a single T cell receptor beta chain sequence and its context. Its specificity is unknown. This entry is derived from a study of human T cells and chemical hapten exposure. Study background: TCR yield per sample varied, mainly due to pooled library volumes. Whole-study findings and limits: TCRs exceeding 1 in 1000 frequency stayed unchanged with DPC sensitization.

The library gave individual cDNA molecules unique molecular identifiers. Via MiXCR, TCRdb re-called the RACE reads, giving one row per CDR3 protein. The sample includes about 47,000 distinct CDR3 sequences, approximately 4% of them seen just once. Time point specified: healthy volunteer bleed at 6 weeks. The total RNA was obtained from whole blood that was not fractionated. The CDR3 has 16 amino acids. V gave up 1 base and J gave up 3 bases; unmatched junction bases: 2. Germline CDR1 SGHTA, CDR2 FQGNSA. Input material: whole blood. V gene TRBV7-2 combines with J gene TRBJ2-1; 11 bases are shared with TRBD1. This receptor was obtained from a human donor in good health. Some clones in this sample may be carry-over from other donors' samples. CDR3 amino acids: CASSLGGTGGYNEQFF. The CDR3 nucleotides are TGTGCCAGCAGCTTAGGGGGGACAGGGGGCTACAATGAGCAGTTCTTC.